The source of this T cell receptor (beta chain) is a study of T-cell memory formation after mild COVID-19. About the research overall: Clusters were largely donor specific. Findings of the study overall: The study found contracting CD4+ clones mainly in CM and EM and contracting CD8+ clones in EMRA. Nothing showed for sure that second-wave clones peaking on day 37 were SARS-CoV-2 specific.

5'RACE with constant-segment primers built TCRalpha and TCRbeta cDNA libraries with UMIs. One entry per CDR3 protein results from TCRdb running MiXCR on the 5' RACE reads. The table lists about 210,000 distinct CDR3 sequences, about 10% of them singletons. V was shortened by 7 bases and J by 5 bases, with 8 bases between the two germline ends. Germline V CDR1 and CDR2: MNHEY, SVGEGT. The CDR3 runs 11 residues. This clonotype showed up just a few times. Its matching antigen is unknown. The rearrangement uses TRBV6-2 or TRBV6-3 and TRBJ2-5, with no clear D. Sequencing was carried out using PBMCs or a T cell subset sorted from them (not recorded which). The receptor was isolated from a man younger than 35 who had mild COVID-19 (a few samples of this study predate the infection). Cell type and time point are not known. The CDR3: CASTFRETQYF. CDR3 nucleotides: TGTGCCAGCACCTTTCGGGAGACCCAGTACTTC.